This TCR beta chain was sequenced during a study of blood T cell repertoires in COVID-19. Study information: COVID-19 samples collected from the United States, Italy and Spain covered acute and convalescent phases.

As handled by the study authors: Estimated nucleated cell counts came from reference gene primer amplification. The data were produced by immunoSEQ multiplex PCR, yet TCRdb's version contains in-frame clones alone and is incomplete. Clone size and the V and J calls come from that table; the DNA yielded D and trimming. This sample has fewer than 70,000 clones, with roughly 80% found just once. The TCR was taken from a human donor in a cohort sampled during active COVID-19. Sequencing was done on a sample of peripheral blood.

The CDR3 protein is CASSPERDSTDTQYF. In nucleotides, the CDR3 is TGTGCCAGCTCACCTGAACGGGACTCCACAGATACGCAGTATTTT. The chain recombines TRBV18 with TRBJ2-3, with TRBD2 as a possible D gene (6 bases). V shed 3 bases and J shed 2 bases, with 12 bases lying between them. Per germline, CDR1 KGHSH and CDR2 LQKENI. This CDR3 has 15 residues. The whole variable domain, remainder taken from reference TRBV18 and TRBJ2-3, is NAGVMQNPRHLVRRRGQEARLRCSPMKGHSHVYWYRQLPEEGLKFMVYLQKENIIDESGMPKERFSAEFPKEGPSILRIQQVVRGDSAAYFCASSPERDSTDTQYFGPGTRLTVL.